This T cell receptor (beta chain) was sequenced for a study of T-cell reconstitution after alpha-beta-depleted transplantation in children. Unique molecular identifiers were built into the TCRbeta library. TCRdb recomputed calls from the PCR reads with MiXCR, one row per CDR3 protein. This table has approximately 240,000 distinct CDR3 sequences, around 9.7% appearing once. This clonotype appeared many times. The CDR3 runs 17 residues. Deletions cut 10 bases from V and 1 base from J, with 20 bases between. Germline CDR1 is ENHRY and CDR2 is SYGVKD. The TCR was taken from a human donor who donated a stem cell graft to a child with SCID. The sequencing used PBMCs from the stem cell graft donor, collected from the stem cell graft. This chain uses TRBV10-3 with TRBJ1-6; D is undetermined. Here the CDR3 DNA reads TGTGCCACCACCGCTCCGAGGGCCATTTCCTATAATTCACCCCTCCACTTT. Amino acids: CATTAPRAISYNSPLHF.